These 3 T cell receptor beta chains were sequenced from one sample in a study of graft-versus-host responses after intestinal transplantation. Profiling relied on immunoSEQ multiplex PCR, and the TCRdb table lists in-frame clones only, not all of them. The sample has over 100,000 clones, about 90% seen once. The antigens these receptors bind are not known. The sample was unstimulated CD4+ T cells sorted from spleen or lymph node cells, taken before intestinal transplant. Receptor source: a human donor who received an intestinal transplant.

The chain uses TRBV7-2 and TRBJ2-1; D gene unclear. From germline, CDR1 is SGHTA and CDR2 FQGNSA. Trimming cost V 1 base and J 0 bases, with 7 bases left between them. CDR3 length equals 15 residues. The CDR3 loop reads CASSLGVASYNEQFF. CDR3 nucleotide sequence: TGTGCCAGCAGCTTAGGGGTAGCCTCCTACAATGAGCAGTTCTTC.

The chain combines TRBV5-1 with TRBJ2-5, with TRBD1 matching 8 bases. Germline CDR1 and CDR2: SGHRS and YFSETQ. The CDR3 has 13 amino acids. V lost 4 bases to trimming and J lost 6 bases; unmatched junction nucleotides: 5. CDR3 nucleotide sequence: TGCGCCAGCAGCCCTGACAGGGGCCAGACCCAGTACTTC. It yields the protein CASSPDRGQTQYF. The whole variable domain, remainder taken from reference TRBV5-1 and TRBJ2-5, is KAGVTQTPRYLIKTRGQQVTLSCSPISGHRSVSWYQQTPGQGLQFLFEYFSETQRNKGNFPGRFSGRQFSNSRSEMNVSTLELGDSALYLCASSPDRGQTQYFGPGTRLLVL.

The gene calls are TRBV28 and TRBJ1-1; D call uncertain. CDR3 size: 12 residues. The germline gives CDR1 MDHEN, CDR2 SYDVKM. Deletions cut 5 bases from V and 6 bases from J, with 10 bases between. The CDR3 here is CASSEIPAEAFF. For the CDR3, the DNA is TGTGCCAGCAGTGAGATTCCCGCTGAAGCTTTCTTT.